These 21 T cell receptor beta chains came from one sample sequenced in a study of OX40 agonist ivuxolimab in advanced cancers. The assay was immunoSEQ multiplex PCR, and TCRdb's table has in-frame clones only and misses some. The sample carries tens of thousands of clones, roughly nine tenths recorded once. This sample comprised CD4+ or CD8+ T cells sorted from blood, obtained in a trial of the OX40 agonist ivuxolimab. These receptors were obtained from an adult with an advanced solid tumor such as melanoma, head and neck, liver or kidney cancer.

The CDR3 spells CASSSGPIYEQYF. CDR3 sequence (DNA): TGTGCCAGCAGTTCAGGACCGATCTACGAGCAGTACTTC. The V call is TRBV6-1, the J call TRBJ2-7; no clear D gene. Germline V gene sequence: CDR1 MNHNS, CDR2 SASEGT. V was clipped by 5 bases and J by 3 bases, with 11 bases between them. The CDR3 loop spans 13 amino acids.

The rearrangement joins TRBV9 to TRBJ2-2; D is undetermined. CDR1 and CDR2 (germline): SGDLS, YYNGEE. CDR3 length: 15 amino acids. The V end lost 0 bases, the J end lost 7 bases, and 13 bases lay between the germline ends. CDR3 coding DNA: TGTGCCAGCAGCGTAGGGCCAAGGGTTCTCGGGGAGCTGTTTTTT. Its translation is CASSVGPRVLGELFF.

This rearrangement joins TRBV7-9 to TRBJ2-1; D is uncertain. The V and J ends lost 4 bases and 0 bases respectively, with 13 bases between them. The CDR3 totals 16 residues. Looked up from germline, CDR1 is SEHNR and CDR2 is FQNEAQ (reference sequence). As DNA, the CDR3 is TGTGCCAGCAGCTCGTCGTTGAGGTTCTCCTACAATGAGCAGTTCTTC. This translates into CASSSSLRFSYNEQFF.

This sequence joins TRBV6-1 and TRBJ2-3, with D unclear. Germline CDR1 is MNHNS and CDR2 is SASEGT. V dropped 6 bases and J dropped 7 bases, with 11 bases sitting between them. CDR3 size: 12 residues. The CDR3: CASRENIYTQYF. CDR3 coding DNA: TGTGCCAGCAGGGAAAACATTTATACGCAGTATTTT.

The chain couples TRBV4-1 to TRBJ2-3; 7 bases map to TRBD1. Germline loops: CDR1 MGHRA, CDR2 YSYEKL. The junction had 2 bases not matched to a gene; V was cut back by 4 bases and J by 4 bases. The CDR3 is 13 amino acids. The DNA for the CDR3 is TGCGCCAGCAGCCGGCAGGGGGCAGATACGCAGTATTTT. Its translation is CASSRQGADTQYF.

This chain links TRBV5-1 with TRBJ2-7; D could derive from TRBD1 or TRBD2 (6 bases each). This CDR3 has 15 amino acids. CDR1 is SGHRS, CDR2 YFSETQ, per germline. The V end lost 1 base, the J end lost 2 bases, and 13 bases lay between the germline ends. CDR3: CASSLKGGGPYEQYF. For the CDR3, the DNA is TGCGCCAGCAGCTTGAAGGGGGGCGGCCCCTACGAGCAGTACTTC.

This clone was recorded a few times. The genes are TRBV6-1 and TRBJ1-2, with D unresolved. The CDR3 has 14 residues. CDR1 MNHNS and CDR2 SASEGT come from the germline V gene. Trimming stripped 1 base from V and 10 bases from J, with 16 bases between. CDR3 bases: TGTGCCAGCAGTGAAGGAGCGGGCAACCTCGCCTACACCTTC. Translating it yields CASSEGAGNLAYTF.

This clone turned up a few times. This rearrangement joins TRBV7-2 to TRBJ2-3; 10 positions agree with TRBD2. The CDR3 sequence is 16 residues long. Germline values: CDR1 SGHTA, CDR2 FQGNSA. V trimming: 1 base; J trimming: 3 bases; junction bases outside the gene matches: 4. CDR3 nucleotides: TGTGCCAGCAGCTTAGTAGGGACTAGCGTAACAGATACGCAGTATTTT. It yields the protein CASSLVGTSVTDTQYF.

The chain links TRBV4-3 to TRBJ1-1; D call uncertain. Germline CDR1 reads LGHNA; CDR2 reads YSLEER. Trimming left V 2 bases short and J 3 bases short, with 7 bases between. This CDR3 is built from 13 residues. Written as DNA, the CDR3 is TGCGCCAGCAGCCAATGGGTGGACACTGAAGCTTTCTTT. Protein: CASSQWVDTEAFF.

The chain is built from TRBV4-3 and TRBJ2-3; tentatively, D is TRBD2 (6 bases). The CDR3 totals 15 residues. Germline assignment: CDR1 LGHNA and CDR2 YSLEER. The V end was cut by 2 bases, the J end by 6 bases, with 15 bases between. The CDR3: CASSQLRVAADTQYF. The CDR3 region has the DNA TGCGCCAGCAGCCAACTTCGGGTAGCGGCGGATACGCAGTATTTT.

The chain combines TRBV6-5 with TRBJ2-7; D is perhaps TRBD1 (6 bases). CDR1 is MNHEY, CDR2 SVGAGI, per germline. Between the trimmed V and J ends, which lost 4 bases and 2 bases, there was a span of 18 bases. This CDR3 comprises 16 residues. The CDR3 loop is CASSSVETGPPYEQYF. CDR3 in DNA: TGTGCCAGCAGTTCGGTTGAGACAGGTCCCCCCTACGAGCAGTACTTC.

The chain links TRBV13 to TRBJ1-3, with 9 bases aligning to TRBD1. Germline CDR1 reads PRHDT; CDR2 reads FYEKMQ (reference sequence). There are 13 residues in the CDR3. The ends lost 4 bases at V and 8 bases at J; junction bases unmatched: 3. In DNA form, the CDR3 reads TGTGCCAGCAGCTCCGGACAGGGGTACACCATATATTTT. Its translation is CASSSGQGYTIYF.

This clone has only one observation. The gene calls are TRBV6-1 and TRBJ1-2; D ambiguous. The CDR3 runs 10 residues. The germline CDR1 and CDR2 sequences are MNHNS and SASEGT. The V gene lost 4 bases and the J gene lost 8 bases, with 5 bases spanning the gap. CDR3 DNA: TGTGCCAGCAGTGTGAGCGGCTACACCTTC. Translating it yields CASSVSGYTF.

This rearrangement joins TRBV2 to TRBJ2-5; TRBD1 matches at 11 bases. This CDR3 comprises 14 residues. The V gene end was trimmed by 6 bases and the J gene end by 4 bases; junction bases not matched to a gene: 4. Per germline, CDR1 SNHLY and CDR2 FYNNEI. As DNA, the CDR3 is TGTGCCAGCAGGGACGGGACAGGGGGAGAGACCCAGTACTTC. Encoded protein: CASRDGTGGETQYF.

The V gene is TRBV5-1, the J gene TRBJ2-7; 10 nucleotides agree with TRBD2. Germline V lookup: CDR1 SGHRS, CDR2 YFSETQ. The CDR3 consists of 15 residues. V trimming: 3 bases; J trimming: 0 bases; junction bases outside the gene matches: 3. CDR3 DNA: TGCGCCAGCAGCTGGGGACTAGCGACCTCCTACGAGCAGTACTTC. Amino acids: CASSWGLATSYEQYF. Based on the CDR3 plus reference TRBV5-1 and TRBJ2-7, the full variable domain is KAGVTQTPRYLIKTRGQQVTLSCSPISGHRSVSWYQQTPGQGLQFLFEYFSETQRNKGNFPGRFSGRQFSNSRSEMNVSTLELGDSALYLCASSWGLATSYEQYFGPGTRLTVT.

CDR3 coding DNA: TGCGCCAGCAGTCACTCAAAGGACAGGGGGCAGGACACTGAAGCTTTCTTT. Translating gives CASSHSKDRGQDTEAFF. V gene TRBV4-3 combines with J gene TRBJ1-1; TRBD1 agrees at 11 bases. This CDR3 is 17 amino acids long. Losses at the gene ends were 6 bases for V and 3 bases for J; bases not matched to a gene: 12. Germline lookup yields CDR1 LGHNA and CDR2 YSLEER.

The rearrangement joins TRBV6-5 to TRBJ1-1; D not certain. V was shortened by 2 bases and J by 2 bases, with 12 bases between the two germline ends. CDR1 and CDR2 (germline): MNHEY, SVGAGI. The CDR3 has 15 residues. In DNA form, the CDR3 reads TGTGCCAGCAGTTACCAGAGGCGGGGAAACACTGAAGCTTTCTTT. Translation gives CASSYQRRGNTEAFF.

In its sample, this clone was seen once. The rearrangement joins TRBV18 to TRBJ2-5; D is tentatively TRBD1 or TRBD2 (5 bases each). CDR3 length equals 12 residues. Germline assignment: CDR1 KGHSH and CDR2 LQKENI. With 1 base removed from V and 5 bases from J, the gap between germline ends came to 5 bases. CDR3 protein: CASSPRGETQYF. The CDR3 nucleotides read TGTGCCAGCTCACCACGGGGGGAGACCCAGTACTTC.

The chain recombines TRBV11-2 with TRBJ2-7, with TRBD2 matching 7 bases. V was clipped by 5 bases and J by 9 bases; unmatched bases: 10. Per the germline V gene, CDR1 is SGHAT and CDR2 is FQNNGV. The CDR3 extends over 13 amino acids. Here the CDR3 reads CASSTLTSPSQYF. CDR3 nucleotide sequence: TGTGCCAGCAGCACCTTGACTAGCCCATCGCAGTACTTC.

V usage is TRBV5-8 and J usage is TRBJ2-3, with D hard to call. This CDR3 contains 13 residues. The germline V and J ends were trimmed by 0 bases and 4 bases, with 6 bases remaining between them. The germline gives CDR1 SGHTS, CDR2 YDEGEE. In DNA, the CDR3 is TGTGCCAGCAGCTTGGCAGTTCCAGATACGCAGTATTTT. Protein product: CASSLAVPDTQYF.

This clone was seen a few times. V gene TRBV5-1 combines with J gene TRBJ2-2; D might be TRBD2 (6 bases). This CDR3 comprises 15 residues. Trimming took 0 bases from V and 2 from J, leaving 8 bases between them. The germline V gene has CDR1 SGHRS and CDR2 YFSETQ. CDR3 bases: TGCGCCAGCAGCTTGGGGACTATAAACACCGGGGAGCTGTTTTTT. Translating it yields CASSLGTINTGELFF.